The clone carrying this T cell receptor (beta chain) was seen more than once but under ten times. Antigen: not known. Germline CDR1 is SGHNT and CDR2 is YYREEE (reference sequence). Trimming took 0 bases from V and 4 from J, leaving 13 bases between them. The CDR3 sequence is 15 residues long. This entry comes from a study of long-term antiretroviral therapy in people with HIV. immunoSEQ v3.0 was run at survey level. The method was immunoSEQ multiplex PCR; TCRdb's version includes in-frame clones alone and lacks a portion of them. The sample lists under 40,000 clones, around 82% occurring once. Study observations and caveats: Pre-ART expanded TRB clones stayed dominant throughout, though often decreasing after ART.

No fewer than two post-ART and no fewer than one pre-ART PBMC samples existed for each donor. The sequence was obtained from a young man with HIV. The specimen was unsorted PBMCs, collected 0.3 years after starting antiretroviral therapy. This chain connects TRBV5-4 to TRBJ1-2; D is ambiguous. CDR3 region: CASSLGVGSGYGYTF. CDR3 nucleotide sequence: TGTGCCAGCAGCTTGGGTGTGGGGTCCGGCTATGGCTACACCTTC.